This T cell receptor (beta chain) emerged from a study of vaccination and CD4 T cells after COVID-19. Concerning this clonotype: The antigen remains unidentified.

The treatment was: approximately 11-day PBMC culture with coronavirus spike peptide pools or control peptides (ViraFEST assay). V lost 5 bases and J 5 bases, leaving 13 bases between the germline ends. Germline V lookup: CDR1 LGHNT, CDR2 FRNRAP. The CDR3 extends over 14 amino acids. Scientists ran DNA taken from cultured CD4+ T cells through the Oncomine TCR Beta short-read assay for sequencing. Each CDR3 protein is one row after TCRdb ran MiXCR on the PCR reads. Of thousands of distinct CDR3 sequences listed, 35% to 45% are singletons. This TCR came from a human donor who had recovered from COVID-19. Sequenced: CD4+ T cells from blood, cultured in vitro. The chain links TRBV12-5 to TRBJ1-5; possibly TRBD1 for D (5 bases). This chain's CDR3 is CASGKDLGDQPQHF. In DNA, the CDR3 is TGTGCTAGTGGTAAGGATTTGGGGGATCAGCCCCAGCATTTT.